What follows are 20 T cell receptor beta chains derived from one specimen sequenced in a study of cytomegalovirus exposure and HLA in healthy donors. The PCR was carried out with 60 Vbeta primers and 13 Jbeta primers. Data came from immunoSEQ multiplex PCR; TCRdb stores just in-frame clones and leaves some out. The sample has 100,000 or so clones, over 60% seen once. Sequenced: PBMCs. Every receptor here comes from a woman in her thirties or forties in good health and CMV-seropositive.

The CDR3 protein is CASSFPGTELGTQYF. The CDR3 DNA follows: TGTGCCAGCAGCTTCCCCGGGACAGAGTTGGGGACCCAGTACTTC. The chain joins TRBV7-9 to TRBJ2-5, with 7 bases that match TRBD1. The CDR3 sequence is 15 residues long. With V trimmed by 3 bases and J by 7 bases, 11 bases remained unmatched. The germline V gene encodes CDR1 SEHNR and CDR2 FQNEAQ (reference sequence).

This chain links TRBV5-4 with TRBJ2-7; TRBD1 matches at 7 bases. V dropped 4 bases and J dropped 11; count of bases not matched to a gene: 12. This CDR3 has 13 amino acids. Germline V CDR1 and CDR2: SGHNT, YYREEE (reference sequence). This CDR3 is CASSRTGADREYF. In DNA, the CDR3 is TGTGCCAGCAGCCGTACAGGGGCGGATAGGGAGTACTTC.

This clone was observed once. The genes are TRBV11-3 and TRBJ2-5; no definite D call. Deletions cut 3 bases from V and 1 base from J, with 12 bases between. This CDR3 is built from 15 residues. The germline CDR1 and CDR2 sequences are SGHNT and YENEEA. The DNA of the CDR3 is TGTGCCAGCAGCTTTGCGCCTAGAACCCAAGAGACCCAGTACTTC. Its protein is CASSFAPRTQETQYF.

This clone was detected only once. The CDR3 DNA reads TGTGCCAGCAAGGAGGGGCCGGGGTATGGCTACACCTTC. As protein: CASKEGPGYGYTF. The chain is built from TRBV2 and TRBJ1-2; a possible D gene is TRBD1 (5 bases). The V gene lost 7 bases and the J gene lost 5 bases, with 14 bases spanning the gap. Germline CDR1 SNHLY, CDR2 FYNNEI. The CDR3 runs 13 residues.

This clone was observed a single time. CDR3 region: CATSRDPGGSWPGNTIYF. The CDR3 DNA reads TGTGCCACCAGCAGAGACCCCGGTGGGAGCTGGCCTGGAAACACCATATATTTT. V and J are TRBV15 and TRBJ1-3, with D unclear. Germline V gives CDR1 LNHNV, CDR2 YYDKDF (reference sequence). This CDR3 comprises 18 residues. Deletions cut 0 bases from V and 2 bases from J, with 17 bases between.

V usage is TRBV6-6 and J usage is TRBJ2-1, with D tentatively TRBD2 (6 bases). The length of the CDR3 is 14 residues. V shed 4 bases and J shed 10 bases, with 17 bases lying between them. CDR1 is MNHNY and CDR2 is SVGAGI in the germline V gene (reference sequence). The CDR3: CASSLLAMRGEQFF. CDR3 bases: TGTGCCAGCAGTTTACTAGCTATGAGAGGGGAGCAGTTCTTC.

Turning to this clone: One end of the junction varies from germline; a read error may be responsible. The V gene is TRBV5-1, the J gene TRBJ1-6; 7 bases match TRBD1. CDR3 length equals 17 residues. CDR1 and CDR2 (germline): SGHRS, YFSETQ. The CDR3 protein is CASSSEGTADYYSPLHF. CDR3 in DNA: TGCGCCAGCAGCTCCGAAGGGACAGCGGACTATTATTCACCCCTCCACTTT. The full variable domain, completed using reference TRBV5-1 and TRBJ1-6, is KAGVTQTPRYLIKTRGQQVTLSCSPISGHRSVSWYQQTPGQGLQFLFEYFSETQRNKGNFPGRFSGRQFSNSRSEMNVSTLELGDSALYLCASSSEGTADYYSPLHFGNGTRLTVT.

The chain couples TRBV6-1 to TRBJ2-2, with 10 bases fitting TRBD1. The CDR3 is 14 residues long. V trimming: 8 bases; J trimming: 3 bases; junction bases outside the gene matches: 3. Germline CDR1 reads MNHNS; CDR2 reads SASEGT. The CDR3 protein is CASGGTGDTGELFF. The CDR3 DNA follows: TGTGCCAGCGGGGGGACAGGGGACACCGGGGAGCTGTTTTTT.

This chain links TRBV7-9 with TRBJ1-2; a weak D match, TRBD1 (6 bases). Trimming shortened V by 0 bases and J by 8 bases, and 10 bases separated the two germline ends. Germline values: CDR1 SEHNR, CDR2 FQNEAQ (reference sequence). The CDR3 sequence is 13 residues long. CDR3 loop: CASSLAQGDGYTF. CDR3 in DNA: TGTGCCAGCAGCTTAGCACAGGGAGACGGCTACACCTTC.

The chain carries TRBV19 and TRBJ2-1, with 9 bases lining up with TRBD2. The CDR3 consists of 15 residues. CDR1 is LNHDA and CDR2 is SQIVND in the germline V gene (reference sequence). Trimming at V came to 3 bases and at J to 6 bases, leaving 6 bases not matched to a gene. CDR3 sequence (DNA): TGTGCCAGTAGTATGCGGGAGGGAGTTCCCAATGAGCAGTTCTTC. Amino acids: CASSMREGVPNEQFF.

J is TRBJ1-5 and V is TRBV7-8; 7 positions agree with TRBD1. Trimming removed 6 bases from V and 7 bases from J; junction bases left unmatched: 9. This CDR3 comprises 14 residues. Germline V gene data show CDR1 as SGHVS and CDR2 as FQNEAQ. The CDR3: CASRLTGAGQPQHF. CDR3 sequence (DNA): TGTGCCAGCAGACTAACAGGGGCCGGGCAGCCCCAGCATTTT.

The V call is TRBV11-2, the J call TRBJ2-1; D may be TRBD2 (5 bases). Germline CDR1 reads SGHAT; CDR2 reads FQNNGV. The CDR3 sequence is 13 residues long. Trimming removed 5 bases at V and 6 bases at J, with 11 bases between. The CDR3 DNA is TGTGCCAGCAGCCAAGGGAGTACCAATGAGCAGTTCTTC. Residues: CASSQGSTNEQFF.

The rearrangement uses TRBV19 and TRBJ2-3; D gene uncertain. With 3 bases removed from V and 0 bases from J, the gap between germline ends came to 7 bases. The CDR3 is 14 amino acids. Germline CDR1 is LNHDA and CDR2 is SQIVND (reference sequence). The CDR3 sequence: CASSIFTSTDTQYF. CDR3 DNA: TGTGCCAGTAGTATCTTCACTAGCACAGATACGCAGTATTTT.

The sample holds a few counts of this clone. This chain joins TRBV14 and TRBJ2-7; 7 bases align to TRBD1. Germline-derived CDR1 and CDR2 are SGHDN and FVKESK. V shed 4 bases, J shed 6 bases, and the junction held 6 bases outside the gene matches. The CDR3 totals 13 residues. CDR3 in amino acids: CASSLTGLREQYF. DNA for the CDR3: TGTGCCAGCAGCCTGACAGGGTTGCGCGAGCAGTACTTC.

The chain is built from TRBV30 and TRBJ1-4; tentatively, D is TRBD1 (6 bases). Between the trimmed V and J ends, which lost 2 bases and 4 bases, there was a span of 11 bases. CDR3 size: 14 residues. Germline CDR1 GTSNPN, CDR2 SVGIG (reference sequence). This CDR3 is CAWSWTDRNEKLFF. The CDR3 DNA sequence: TGTGCCTGGAGTTGGACAGATCGTAATGAAAAACTGTTTTTT.

V and J are TRBV7-9 and TRBJ2-7, with 8 positions matching TRBD2. The CDR3 contains 15 residues. From germline, CDR1 is SEHNR and CDR2 FQNEAQ (reference sequence). V lost 0 bases, J lost 6 bases, and 7 bases stayed unmatched. Here the CDR3 reads CASSLAPSGSFEQYF. The CDR3 nucleotides are TGTGCCAGCAGCTTAGCGCCAAGCGGGAGCTTCGAGCAGTACTTC.

A few counts support this clone. The CDR3 is CASSQDFAGPSYEQYF. The CDR3 DNA follows: TGTGCCAGCAGCCAAGATTTTGCGGGGCCGAGCTACGAGCAGTACTTC. The chain recombines TRBV4-2 with TRBJ2-7; possibly TRBD2 for D (6 bases). Per the germline V gene, CDR1 is LGHNA and CDR2 is YNFKEQ. Trimming removed 0 bases at V and 3 bases at J, with 15 bases between. The CDR3 covers 16 residues.

The CDR3 here is CASSSRGGADTQYF. The CDR3 nucleotides are TGTGCCAGCAGTTCTCGGGGGGGGGCAGATACGCAGTATTTT. The J gene is TRBJ2-3, the V gene TRBV6-5; 8 bases fit TRBD2. The CDR3 spans 14 residues. Germline loops: CDR1 MNHEY, CDR2 SVGAGI. The trim removed 4 bases at V and 4 bases at J, leaving 4 bases unmatched.

The chain couples TRBV2 to TRBJ2-7; TRBD2 matches 7 bases. The CDR3 is made up of 14 amino acids. Germline CDR1 and CDR2: SNHLY and FYNNEI. V was pared by 7 bases and J by 4 bases, with 10 bases of the junction left unmatched. The CDR3 here is CASTEREIRYEQYF. CDR3 in DNA: TGTGCCAGCACTGAGCGGGAAATTCGGTACGAGCAGTACTTC.

The CDR3: CASSHAGVAFF. The CDR3 DNA is TGTGCCAGCAGCCACGCAGGGGTGGCTTTCTTT. This chain connects TRBV14 to TRBJ1-1; D possibly corresponds to TRBD1 (6 bases). The CDR3 runs 11 residues. Per the germline V gene, CDR1 is SGHDN and CDR2 is FVKESK. V lost 3 bases and J lost 11, with 10 bases in between.